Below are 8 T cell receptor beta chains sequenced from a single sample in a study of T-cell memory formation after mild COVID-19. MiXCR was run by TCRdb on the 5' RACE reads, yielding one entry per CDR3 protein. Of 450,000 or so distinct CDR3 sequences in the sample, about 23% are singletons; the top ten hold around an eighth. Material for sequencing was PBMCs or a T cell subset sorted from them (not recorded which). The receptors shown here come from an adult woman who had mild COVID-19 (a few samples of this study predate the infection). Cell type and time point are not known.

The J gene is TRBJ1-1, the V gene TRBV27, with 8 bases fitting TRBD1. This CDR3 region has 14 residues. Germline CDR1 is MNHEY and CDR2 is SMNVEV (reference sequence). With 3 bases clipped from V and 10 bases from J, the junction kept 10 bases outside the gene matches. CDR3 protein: CASSFGGQGIGAFF. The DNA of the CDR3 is TGTGCCAGCAGTTTCGGCGGACAGGGTATTGGAGCTTTCTTT.

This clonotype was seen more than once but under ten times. The chain's CDR3 is CASSVGQGIYEQYF. CDR3 DNA: TGTGCCAGCAGTGTCGGACAGGGGATCTACGAGCAGTACTTC. The chain has TRBV12-3 or TRBV12-4 and TRBJ2-7; TRBD1 matches at 9 bases. This CDR3 spans 14 amino acids. J lost 3 bases, V lost 5 bases, and 5 bases had no gene match.

The CDR3 loop is CASSPLSRDYNEKLFF. As DNA, the CDR3 is TGTGCCAGCAGCCCCCTGAGTCGAGACTATAATGAAAAACTGTTTTTT. This chain connects TRBV5-6 to TRBJ1-4; no clear D. Trimming cost V 4 bases and J 4 bases, with 17 bases left between them. Germline CDR1 reads SGHDT; CDR2 reads YYEEEE. This CDR3 is built from 16 residues.

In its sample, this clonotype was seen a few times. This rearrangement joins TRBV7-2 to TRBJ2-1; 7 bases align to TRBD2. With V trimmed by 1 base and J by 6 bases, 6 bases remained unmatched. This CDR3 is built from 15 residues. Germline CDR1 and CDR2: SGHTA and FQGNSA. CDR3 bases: TGTGCCAGCAGCTTAGGACCAGGGAGGGGCAATGAGCAGTTCTTC. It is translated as CASSLGPGRGNEQFF.

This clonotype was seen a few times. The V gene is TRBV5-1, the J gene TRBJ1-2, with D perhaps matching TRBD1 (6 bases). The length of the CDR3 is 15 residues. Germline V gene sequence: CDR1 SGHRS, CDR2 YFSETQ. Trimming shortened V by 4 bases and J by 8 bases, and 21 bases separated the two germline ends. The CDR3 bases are TGCGCCAGCAGCCCCCGAAGGGACAAGGAAGGCGGCTACACCTTC. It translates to CASSPRRDKEGGYTF.

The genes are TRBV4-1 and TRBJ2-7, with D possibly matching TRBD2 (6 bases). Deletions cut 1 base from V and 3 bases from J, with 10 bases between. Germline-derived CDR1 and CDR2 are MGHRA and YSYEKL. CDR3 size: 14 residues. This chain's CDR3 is CASSQASGDYEQYF. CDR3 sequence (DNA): TGCGCCAGCAGCCAAGCCTCGGGGGACTACGAGCAGTACTTC.

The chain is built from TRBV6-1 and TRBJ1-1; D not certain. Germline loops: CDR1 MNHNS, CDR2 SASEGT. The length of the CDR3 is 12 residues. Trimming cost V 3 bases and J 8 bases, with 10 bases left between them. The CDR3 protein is CASSDPWTEAFF. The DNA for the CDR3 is TGTGCCAGCAGTGATCCTTGGACCGAAGCTTTCTTT.

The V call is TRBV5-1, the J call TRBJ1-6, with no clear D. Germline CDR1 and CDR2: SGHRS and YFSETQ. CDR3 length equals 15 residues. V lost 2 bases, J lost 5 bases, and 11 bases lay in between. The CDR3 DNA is TGCGCCAGCAGCTTCTCCGACCAGAATAATTCACCCCTCCACTTT. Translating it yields CASSFSDQNNSPLHF.